This T cell receptor (beta chain) stems from a study of T cell repertoires in cytomegalovirus infection. Study summary: CMV infection and matching HLA type were both indicated by public TCR beta signatures.

The CDR3 extends over 16 amino acids. Germline lookup yields CDR1 SGHTA and CDR2 FQGNSA. With 1 base removed from V and 5 bases from J, the gap between germline ends came to 17 bases. This clonotype was picked up a small number of times. What it binds is not known. From the reads, TCRdb called clonotypes with MiXCR, one entry per CDR3 protein. The table has tens of thousands of distinct CDR3 sequences, about 4% seen once. Findings and limits, study-wide: Adding up the frequency of public TCR beta families identified people who carried CMV plus the relevant HLA. CMV-specific TCR beta clonotypes restricted by HLA-C were the ones dominating the ex vivo response.

Sequenced input: PBMCs. The chain couples TRBV7-2 to TRBJ1-1; TRBD1 is a possible D gene (5 bases). The receptor comes from a human donor in good health (CMV status not recorded). Some clones in this sample may be carry-over from other donors' samples. CDR3 sequence (DNA): TGTGCCAGCAGCTTAGGGGCGGGGGGATGGAATACTGAAGCTTTCTTT. As protein: CASSLGAGGWNTEAFF.